Below, one TCR beta chain is given with its context. The target of this receptor is not known. No base quality information exists; no much larger clone differs at one position. Ficoll-Paque density gradient centrifugation was the method used to isolate PBMCs. The data were taken from a study of T-cell memory formation after mild COVID-19 (dated by TCRdb to about 2021). Describing the broader study: Most TCR sequence clusters were specific to one of the two donors. T-cell clones expanding and contracting after mild COVID-19 in two donors were tracked by longitudinal TCRalpha and TCRbeta repertoire sequencing. The cohort comprised two young, previously healthy adult volunteers, one female and one male. The full study reports these points: Some responding clones were detected in pre-infection memory, suggesting pre-existing cross-reactive memory T cells joined the SARS-CoV-2 response. The second-wave clones that peaked on day 37 were not confirmed to be SARS-CoV-2 specific. Clones contracting from day 15 to 85 had balanced CD4/CD8 phenotypes, while a second wave expanding from day 15 to 37 was biased towards CD4+. Only a couple of mild cases were covered in the study, and larger cohorts including severe cases with pre-infection samples were considered necessary. Contracting CD4+ clones appeared mostly in the CM and EM memory subsets, whereas CD8+ clones were enriched in EMRA.

Spanning cysteine to phenylalanine, the CDR3 consists of 17 amino acids. Only CDR3 DNA is held: 51 bases, read in frame from base 1. V is clipped by 5 bases and J by 1 base, and the sequence between their germline boundaries is 17 bases long. The germline V gene provides CDR1 SGHTA and CDR2 FQGNSA. TCRdb records Illumina NovaSeq 6000 as the sequencer. Using 5'RACE with constant-segment primers, TCRalpha and TCRbeta cDNA libraries were constructed, with sample barcodes and unique molecular identifiers added in the process. Trizol reagent was used to extract RNA from every sample. Library amplification was performed in two PCR steps, and a second sample barcode and Illumina TruSeq adapters were introduced in the second step. The libraries were sequenced on an Illumina NovaSeq using 2 x 150 bp paired-end reads. In the paper's pipeline: With migec v1.2.7, reads were demultiplexed and then collapsed into UMI-guided consensus sequences. With mixcr v2.1.11, UMI consensuses were aligned to TRA and TRB V and J templates and assembled into clonotypes. Expanded or contracted clonotypes were those called significant by both edgeR and NoisET, with noise models trained on biological replicates. edgeR calls used a false discovery rate-adjusted p below 0.01 and a log2 fold-change threshold of 1. As an exploratory analysis of dynamics, max-normalized trajectories of the 1000 most abundant clonotypes were examined by PCA with hierarchical clustering. Separately sequenced CD4+ and CD8+ repertoires were used to assign the CD4 or CD8 phenotype of responding clones. TCRdb reprocessing: public reads trimmed at Q25 with fastp, clones called with MiXCR, in-frame beta chains kept. Each entry merges the rows of one CDR3 protein and shows their most common DNA and genes. The V and J calls come from TCRdb's annotation, not from the publication. Across this sample there are approximately 450,000 distinct CDR3 sequences, with roughly 18% seen only once. Roughly 12% of the sample is taken by the ten largest.

This clonotype originated in an adult woman who had mild COVID-19 (a few samples of this study predate the infection). The sample titles of this study are shuffled in the database, so cell type and time point are left out; the donor was told from shared clones. Sequencing was carried out using PBMCs or a T cell subset sorted from them (not recorded which). The rearrangement combines TRBV7-2 with TRBJ1-4; TRBD1 is a weak D gene call, 6 bases matching. The CDR3 protein is CASSLGGGRRTNEKLFF. The DNA sequence follows: TGTGCCAGCAGCCTGGGCGGGGGGCGGCGAACTAATGAAAAACTGTTTTTT.